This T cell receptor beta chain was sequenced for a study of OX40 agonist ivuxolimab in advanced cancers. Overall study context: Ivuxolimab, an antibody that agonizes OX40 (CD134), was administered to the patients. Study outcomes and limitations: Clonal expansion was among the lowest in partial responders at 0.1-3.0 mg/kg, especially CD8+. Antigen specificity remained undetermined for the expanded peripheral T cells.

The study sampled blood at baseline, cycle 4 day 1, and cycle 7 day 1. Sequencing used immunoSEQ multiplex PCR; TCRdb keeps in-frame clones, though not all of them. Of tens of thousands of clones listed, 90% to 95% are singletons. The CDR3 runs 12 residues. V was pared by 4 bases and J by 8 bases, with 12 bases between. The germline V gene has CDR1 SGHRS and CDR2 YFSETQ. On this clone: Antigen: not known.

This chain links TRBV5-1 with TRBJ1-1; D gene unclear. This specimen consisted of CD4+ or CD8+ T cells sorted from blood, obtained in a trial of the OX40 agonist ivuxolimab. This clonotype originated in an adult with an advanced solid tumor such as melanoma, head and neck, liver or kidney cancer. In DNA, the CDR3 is TGCGCCAGCAGCCCAGCCGGATACGAAGCTTTCTTT. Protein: CASSPAGYEAFF.